The sequence of this TCR beta chain was determined in a study of blood T cell repertoires in COVID-19. On the study more broadly: Sample material is recorded as cDNA or gDNA derived from T cells, B-cell-depleted T cells, or PBMCs.

The ends were cut back, 9 bases at V and 4 bases at J, with 15 bases in the middle. The CDR3 spans 13 residues. Seattle cases were enrolled at active infection and followed longitudinally. Authors' processing steps: From reference gene primer amplification, estimates of nucleated cell counts were derived. Sequencing used immunoSEQ multiplex PCR; TCRdb keeps in-frame clones, though not all of them. For V, J and clone size, that table is used; D and trimming come from the DNA. This table holds about 69,000 clones, roughly 80% found once. The sequence came from a man aged 50 or older with COVID-19, enrolled during active disease. The chain uses TRBV12-3 or TRBV12-4 and TRBJ1-1; tentative D call: TRBD1 (5 bases). Material for sequencing was peripheral blood. CDR3 in DNA: TGTGCCAGTAGATCCAATCAGGGCACTGAAGCTTTCTTT. Encoded protein: CASRSNQGTEAFF.